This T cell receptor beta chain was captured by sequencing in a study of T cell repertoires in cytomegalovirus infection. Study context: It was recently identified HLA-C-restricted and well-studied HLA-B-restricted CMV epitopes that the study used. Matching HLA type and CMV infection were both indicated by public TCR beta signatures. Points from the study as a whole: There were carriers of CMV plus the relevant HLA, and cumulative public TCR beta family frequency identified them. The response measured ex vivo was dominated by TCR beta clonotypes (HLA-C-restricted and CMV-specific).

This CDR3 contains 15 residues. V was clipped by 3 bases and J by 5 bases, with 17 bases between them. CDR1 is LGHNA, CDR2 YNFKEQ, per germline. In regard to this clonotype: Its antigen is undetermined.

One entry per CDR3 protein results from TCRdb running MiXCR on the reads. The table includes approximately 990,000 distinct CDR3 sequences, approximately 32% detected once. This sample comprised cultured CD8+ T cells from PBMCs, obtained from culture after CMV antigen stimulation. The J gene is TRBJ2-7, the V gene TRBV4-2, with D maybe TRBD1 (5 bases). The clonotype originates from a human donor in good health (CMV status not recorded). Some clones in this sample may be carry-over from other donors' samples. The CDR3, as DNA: TGTGCCAGCAGCCACCCCGCCCCAGGGATCGACGAGCAGTACTTC. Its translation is CASSHPAPGIDEQYF.